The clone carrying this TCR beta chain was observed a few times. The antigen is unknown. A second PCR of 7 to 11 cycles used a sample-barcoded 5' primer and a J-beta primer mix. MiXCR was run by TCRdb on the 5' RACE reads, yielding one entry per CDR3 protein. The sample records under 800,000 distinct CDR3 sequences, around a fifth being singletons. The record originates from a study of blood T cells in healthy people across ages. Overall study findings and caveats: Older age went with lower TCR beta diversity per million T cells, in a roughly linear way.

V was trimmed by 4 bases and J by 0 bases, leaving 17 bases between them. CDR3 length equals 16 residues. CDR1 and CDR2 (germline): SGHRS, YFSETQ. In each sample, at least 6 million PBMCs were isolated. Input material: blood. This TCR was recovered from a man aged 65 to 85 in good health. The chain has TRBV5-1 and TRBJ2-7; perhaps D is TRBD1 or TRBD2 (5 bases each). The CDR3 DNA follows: TGCGCCAGCAGCCCAGAAACTCCAGGGAGCTCCTACGAGCAGTACTTC. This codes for CASSPETPGSSYEQYF. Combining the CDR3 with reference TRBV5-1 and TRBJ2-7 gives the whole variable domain KAGVTQTPRYLIKTRGQQVTLSCSPISGHRSVSWYQQTPGQGLQFLFEYFSETQRNKGNFPGRFSGRQFSNSRSEMNVSTLELGDSALYLCASSPETPGSSYEQYFGPGTRLTVT.